This T cell receptor (beta chain) was recorded in a study of T cells in women clearing cervical HPV infection. A remark on this clone: The sequenced fragment ends 3 residues before the CDR3 boundary, so the rest is inferred from the germline J gene.

The CDR3 has 13 residues. From germline, CDR1 is LNHDA and CDR2 SQIVND (reference sequence). The assay was immunoSEQ multiplex PCR, and TCRdb's table has in-frame clones only and misses some. In all, the sample yields approximately 25,000 clones. What was sequenced was blood buffy coat. The origin of this receptor is a woman between 18 and 70 years old with a cervical HPV16 infection that either progressed to CIN3+ or cleared (not recorded which). This sequence joins TRBV19 and TRBJ1-2, with a weak D call TRBD1 (5 bases). The CDR3 bases that were read are TGTGCCAGCCGGGGGGACGGGGACTACGAC. Encoded protein: CASRGDGDYD. In full, the CDR3 is CASRGDGDYDYTF.